Below, 21 T cell receptor beta chains from the same sample are listed, as sequenced in a study of OX40 agonist ivuxolimab in advanced cancers. Sequencing used immunoSEQ multiplex PCR; TCRdb keeps in-frame clones, though not all of them. The profile shows 60,000 or so clones, around 87% of them singletons. Source: CD4+ or CD8+ T cells sorted from blood, taken in a trial of the OX40 agonist ivuxolimab. The receptors derive from an adult with an advanced solid tumor such as melanoma, head and neck, liver or kidney cancer.

The chain joins TRBV30 to TRBJ2-5, with 9 bases identical to TRBD1. V shed 3 bases, J shed 5 bases, and the junction held 4 bases outside the gene matches. The germline V gene has CDR1 GTSNPN and CDR2 SVGIG (reference sequence). The CDR3 totals 13 residues. The CDR3 is CAWSSQGAETQYF. CDR3 bases: TGTGCCTGGAGCTCACAGGGGGCGGAGACCCAGTACTTC.

V is TRBV28 and J is TRBJ2-7; no firm D call. The CDR3 loop spans 14 amino acids. Per germline, CDR1 MDHEN and CDR2 SYDVKM. Trimming removed 3 bases from V and 6 bases from J, with 15 bases in between. CDR3 DNA sequence: TGTGCCAGCAGTTTTGAAGGTGAGGTCTCCGAGCAGTACTTC. Its translation is CASSFEGEVSEQYF.

V gene TRBV7-3 combines with J gene TRBJ2-1; no firm D call. Germline loops: CDR1 SGHTA, CDR2 FQGTGA. V was cut by 5 bases and J by 5 bases, with 10 bases left in between. The CDR3 is 13 amino acids. Written as DNA, the CDR3 is TGTGCCAGCAGCCCCAGACCAAACAATGAGCAGTTCTTC. It translates to CASSPRPNNEQFF.

The V and J genes are TRBV11-2 and TRBJ2-7; D call uncertain. The CDR3 is 14 residues long. The germline CDR1 and CDR2 sequences are SGHAT and FQNNGV. V lost 2 bases and J lost 1, with 9 bases in between. CDR3 loop: CASSLSQDSYEQYF. For the CDR3, the DNA is TGTGCCAGCAGCTTATCCCAAGATTCCTACGAGCAGTACTTC.

This clone has only one observation. The chain has TRBV19 and TRBJ1-5; perhaps TRBD1 as D (6 bases). The CDR3 is made up of 16 amino acids. V lost 1 base and J lost 6, with 16 bases in between. The germline V gene has CDR1 LNHDA and CDR2 SQIVND (reference sequence). The CDR3 DNA follows: TGTGCCAGTAGTATAGTTGGAGCGGGGGGGGCTCAGCCCCAGCATTTT. Translating it yields CASSIVGAGGAQPQHF. The variable domain in full, with the rest retrieved from reference TRBV19 and TRBJ1-5, is DGGITQSPKYLFRKEGQNVTLSCEQNLNHDAMYWYRQDPGQGLRLIYYSQIVNDFQKGDIAEGYSVSREKKESFPLTVTSAQKNPTAFYLCASSIVGAGGAQPQHFGDGTRLSIL.

The chain combines TRBV7-9 with TRBJ1-1, with D perhaps matching TRBD1 (6 bases). This CDR3 has 14 residues. With 5 bases removed from V and 3 bases from J, the gap between germline ends came to 13 bases. Per the germline V gene, CDR1 is SEHNR and CDR2 is FQNEAQ (reference sequence). DNA of the CDR3: TGTGCCAGCAGCCACCGCGGGGGGCACACTGAAGCTTTCTTT. Residues: CASSHRGGHTEAFF.

This chain links TRBV6-5 with TRBJ2-7, with 8 bases lining up with TRBD1. The CDR3 runs 14 residues. Losses at the gene ends were 4 bases for V and 5 bases for J; bases not matched to a gene: 7. Germline V gives CDR1 MNHEY, CDR2 SVGAGI. The CDR3 DNA sequence: TGTGCCAGCAGTTTGGACAGGGCAACCGACGAGCAGTACTTC. Protein sequence: CASSLDRATDEQYF.

The rearrangement uses TRBV5-1 and TRBJ1-1, with D unclear. This CDR3 has 13 residues. Germline V gene sequence: CDR1 SGHRS, CDR2 YFSETQ. The germline V and J ends were trimmed by 7 bases and 5 bases, with 15 bases remaining between them. CDR3 DNA: TGCGCCAGCGGCCCCCGGACTGGAACTGAAGCTTTCTTT. Amino acid sequence: CASGPRTGTEAFF.

CDR3 residues: CASSHPVQFLEDKLFF. The CDR3 DNA reads as TGCGCCAGCAGCCATCCCGTACAGTTTTTAGAAGACAAACTGTTTTTT. This sequence joins TRBV4-1 and TRBJ1-4; D is unclear. Germline CDR1 reads MGHRA; CDR2 reads YSYEKL. Trimming shortened V by 3 bases and J by 11 bases, and 22 bases separated the two germline ends. This CDR3 is built from 16 residues.

This clone was recorded only once. The J gene is TRBJ2-1, the V gene TRBV18, with 8 bases lining up with TRBD2. CDR1 and CDR2 from the germline V gene are KGHSH and LQKENI. Losses at the gene ends were 0 bases for V and 4 bases for J; bases not matched to a gene: 5. The CDR3 spans 16 residues. The CDR3 coding sequence is TGTGCCAGCTCACCACCGACTAGCGAAATTTACAATGAGCAGTTCTTC. Protein sequence: CASSPPTSEIYNEQFF.

The chain carries TRBV9 and TRBJ2-5; D call uncertain. The CDR3 is 12 amino acids. Trimming took 4 bases from V and 7 from J, leaving 11 bases between them. Germline V lookup: CDR1 SGDLS, CDR2 YYNGEE. CDR3 sequence reads: CASSLGVGTQYF. For the CDR3, the DNA is TGTGCCAGCAGCCTAGGAGTAGGGACCCAGTACTTC. Supplemented by reference TRBV9 and TRBJ2-5, the full variable domain reads DSGVTQTPKHLITATGQRVTLRCSPRSGDLSVYWYQQSLDQGLQFLIQYYNGEERAKGNILERFSAQQFPDLHSELNLSSLELGDSALYFCASSLGVGTQYFGPGTRLLVL.

The chain has TRBV28 and TRBJ1-5, with D possibly being TRBD1 (5 bases). V gave up 6 bases and J gave up 2 bases, with 14 bases separating them. The germline V gene encodes CDR1 MDHEN and CDR2 SYDVKM. The CDR3 spans 15 residues. The CDR3 region has the DNA TGTGCCAGCAGAACTGGGGGGTCAGGCAATCAGCCCCAGCATTTT. This translates into CASRTGGSGNQPQHF. Looking up the rest from reference TRBV28 and TRBJ1-5 gives the full variable domain: DVKVTQSSRYLVKRTGEKVFLECVQDMDHENMFWYRQDPGLGLRLIYFSYDVKMKEKGDIPEGYSVSREKKERFSLILESASTNQTSMYLCASRTGGSGNQPQHFGDGTRLSIL.

This clone has a handful of counts. CDR3 amino acids: CASSLRGSQETQYF. In DNA, the CDR3 is TGTGCCAGCTCCCTCCGGGGATCCCAAGAGACCCAGTACTTC. This chain connects TRBV6-1 to TRBJ2-5; D is perhaps TRBD2 (5 bases). The CDR3 contains 14 residues. Between the trimmed V and J ends, which lost 8 bases and 1 base, there was a span of 14 bases. Germline V gene sequence: CDR1 MNHNS, CDR2 SASEGT.

The J gene is TRBJ1-4, the V gene TRBV28; possible D gene TRBD1, 6 bases. Germline CDR1 reads MDHEN; CDR2 reads SYDVKM. V lost 1 base, J lost 2 bases, and 8 bases lay in between. CDR3 size: 15 residues. The CDR3 DNA is TGTGCCAGCAGTTTATCGGGGGCGACTAATGAAAAACTGTTTTTT. Translation: CASSLSGATNEKLFF.

V gene TRBV28 combines with J gene TRBJ1-2; the match to TRBD1 covers 7 bases. V lost 1 base to trimming and J lost 0 bases; unmatched junction nucleotides: 2. The germline V gene encodes CDR1 MDHEN and CDR2 SYDVKM. This CDR3 comprises 15 residues. The CDR3 here is CASSLLQGANYGYTF. The DNA of the CDR3 is TGTGCCAGCAGTTTATTGCAGGGGGCTAACTATGGCTACACCTTC.

Written as DNA, the CDR3 is TGTGCCAGCAGCGTAGTTGGCTCCCGCACAGATACGCAGTATTTT. It translates to CASSVVGSRTDTQYF. J is TRBJ2-3 and V is TRBV9; no clear D gene. The CDR3 length is 15 residues. Trimming shortened V by 0 bases and J by 1 base, and 9 bases separated the two germline ends. The germline gives CDR1 SGDLS, CDR2 YYNGEE.

The chain uses TRBV6-5 and TRBJ1-1; weak D call: TRBD1 (5 bases). V lost 6 bases to trimming and J lost 7 bases, with 18 bases between them. This CDR3 is 14 amino acids long. Per germline, CDR1 MNHEY and CDR2 SVGAGI. CDR3 in DNA: TGTGCCAGCAGACTAATGGGGACTCCGGGTGAAGCTTTCTTT. It specifies CASRLMGTPGEAFF.

The chain recombines TRBV30 with TRBJ2-3; 7 bases fit TRBD1. The CDR3 is 19 amino acids. CDR1 is GTSNPN, CDR2 SVGIG, per germline (reference sequence). V trimming: 0 bases; J trimming: 4 bases; junction bases outside the gene matches: 19. In DNA form, the CDR3 reads TGTGCCTGGAGTGTAAAAGGGTACGGGGTACAAGACAGGGCAGATACGCAGTATTTT. It translates to CAWSVKGYGVQDRADTQYF.

CDR3 coding DNA: TGTGCCAGCAGCGCAACCGACAGGGGGCTTTACGAGCAGTACTTC. This sequence encodes CASSATDRGLYEQYF. The chain joins TRBV9 to TRBJ2-7; TRBD1 agrees at 10 bases. In germline, CDR1 is SGDLS, CDR2 YYNGEE. The length of the CDR3 is 15 residues. Losses at the gene ends were 3 bases for V and 4 bases for J; bases not matched to a gene: 7.

This clone appeared a single time. The V call is TRBV7-6, the J call TRBJ2-3, with a possible D match to TRBD2 (6 bases). This CDR3 region has 16 residues. V was clipped by 0 bases and J by 5 bases, with 15 bases between them. Germline CDR1 SGHVS, CDR2 FNYEAQ. The DNA for the CDR3 is TGTGCCAGCAGCTTAGCCCCCCAGAGGAGGGGAGATACGCAGTATTTT. Translation gives CASSLAPQRRGDTQYF.

CDR3 DNA sequence: TGTGCCAGCAGCAAGGACATGTATCAGCCCCAGCATTTT. Translating it yields CASSKDMYQPQHF. The chain carries TRBV11-3 and TRBJ1-5, with D possibly being TRBD1 (5 bases). Germline values: CDR1 SGHNT, CDR2 YENEEA. CDR3 length equals 13 residues. V was trimmed by 5 bases and J by 5 bases, leaving 10 bases between them.